The 7 T cell receptor beta chains listed next were all sequenced from one sample in a study of blood T cell repertoires in COVID-19 (dated by TCRdb to the early 2020s). The library was made by the immunoSEQ multiplex PCR assay. TCRdb mirrors the immuneACCESS table, restricted to in-frame sequences. Some clones are absent from its copies; in checked studies, under half trace to an unresolved V gene, and the reason for the others is unknown. This sample lists approximately 280,000 clones; around 85% were detected once. The ten largest account for 2% to 3% of the sample. Sequenced: PBMCs or T cells enriched from blood (not recorded which). The receptor set was obtained from a woman between 45 and 60 years old who had recovered from COVID-19.

The chain is built from TRBV6-5 and TRBJ2-6; the D gene is possibly TRBD1 (6 bases). V was trimmed by 7 bases and J by 1 base, leaving 11 bases between them. Germline V CDR1 and CDR2: MNHEY, SVGAGI. The CDR3 is 15 amino acids. CDR3 loop: CASNLGQSGANVLTF. CDR3 DNA sequence: TGTGCCAGCAACCTCGGACAGTCTGGGGCCAACGTCCTGACTTTC.

In its sample, this clone was seen once. The chain links TRBV6-5 to TRBJ1-2; D perhaps matches TRBD1 (6 bases). V was pared by 0 bases and J by 10 bases, with 6 bases between. CDR3 length: 11 residues. Germline-derived CDR1 and CDR2 are MNHEY and SVGAGI. The CDR3 reads CASSYSGAYTF. The CDR3 coding sequence is TGTGCCAGCAGTTACTCGGGGGCCTACACCTTC.

The table lists this clone with a few counts. This chain joins TRBV7-2 and TRBJ2-4; no clear D gene. The CDR3 runs 11 residues. V was clipped by 7 bases and J by 6 bases, with 7 bases between them. Germline V CDR1 and CDR2: SGHTA, FQGNSA. CDR3 amino acids: CASTGTNIQYF. In DNA form, the CDR3 reads TGTGCCAGCACAGGAACAAACATTCAGTACTTC.

V usage is TRBV2 and J usage is TRBJ2-2; 7 bases are a match to TRBD2. The CDR3 loop spans 15 amino acids. Germline-derived CDR1 and CDR2 are SNHLY and FYNNEI. The ends lost 0 bases at V and 6 bases at J; junction bases unmatched: 4. CDR3 amino acids: CASSEARGRAGELFF. The CDR3 DNA reads TGTGCCAGCAGTGAAGCGCGAGGGAGGGCCGGGGAGCTGTTTTTT.

The rearrangement links TRBV5-4 to TRBJ2-3; D is possibly TRBD2 (5 bases). The CDR3 runs 14 residues. The V end lost 5 bases, the J end lost 2 bases, and 12 bases lay between the germline ends. The germline V gene encodes CDR1 SGHNT and CDR2 YYREEE (reference sequence). CDR3 in amino acids: CASRLEGNTDTQYF. CDR3 in DNA: TGTGCCAGCAGACTAGAAGGTAACACAGATACGCAGTATTTT. The entire variable domain, with the rest obtained from reference TRBV5-4 and TRBJ2-3, is as follows: ETGVTQSPTHLIKTRGQQVTLRCSSQSGHNTVSWYQQALGQGPQFIFQYYREEENGRGNFPPRFSGLQFPNYSSELNVNALELDDSALYLCASRLEGNTDTQYFGPGTRLTVL.

This chain uses TRBV19 with TRBJ2-1; 8 bases line up with TRBD1. CDR3 length: 11 residues. CDR1 and CDR2 from the germline V gene are LNHDA and SQIVND (reference sequence). V lost 9 bases and J lost 9; bases outside the gene matches: 4. The CDR3 loop reads CASRTGSEQFF. CDR3 DNA: TGTGCCAGCAGGACAGGGAGTGAGCAGTTCTTC. The full variable domain, rest sourced from reference TRBV19 and TRBJ2-1, is DGGITQSPKYLFRKEGQNVTLSCEQNLNHDAMYWYRQDPGQGLRLIYYSQIVNDFQKGDIAEGYSVSREKKESFPLTVTSAQKNPTAFYLCASRTGSEQFFGPGTRLTVL.

The sample holds a few counts of this clone. The chain uses TRBV11-2 and TRBJ2-3; 8 positions agree with TRBD2. The CDR3 is 16 residues long. CDR1 is SGHAT and CDR2 is FQNNGV in the germline V gene. J lost 0 bases, V lost 3 bases, and 5 bases had no gene match. CDR3 in DNA: TGTGCCAGCAGCTTTCTAAGCGGGAGCAGCACAGATACGCAGTATTTT. It is translated as CASSFLSGSSTDTQYF.